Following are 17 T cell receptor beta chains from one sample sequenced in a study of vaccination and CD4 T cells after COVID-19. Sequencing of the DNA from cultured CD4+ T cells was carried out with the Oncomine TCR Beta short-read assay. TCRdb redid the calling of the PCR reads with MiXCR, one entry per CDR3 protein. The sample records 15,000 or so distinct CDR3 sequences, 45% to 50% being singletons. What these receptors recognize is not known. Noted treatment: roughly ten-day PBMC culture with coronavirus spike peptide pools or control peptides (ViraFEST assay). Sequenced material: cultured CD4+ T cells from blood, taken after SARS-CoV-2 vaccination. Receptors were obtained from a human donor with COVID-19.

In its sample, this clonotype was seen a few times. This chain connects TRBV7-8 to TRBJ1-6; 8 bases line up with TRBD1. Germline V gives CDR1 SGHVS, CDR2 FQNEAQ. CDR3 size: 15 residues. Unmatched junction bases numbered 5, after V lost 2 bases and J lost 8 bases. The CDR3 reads CASSLQPGGDSPLHF. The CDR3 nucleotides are TGTGCCAGCAGCTTACAACCAGGGGGCGATTCACCCCTCCACTTT.

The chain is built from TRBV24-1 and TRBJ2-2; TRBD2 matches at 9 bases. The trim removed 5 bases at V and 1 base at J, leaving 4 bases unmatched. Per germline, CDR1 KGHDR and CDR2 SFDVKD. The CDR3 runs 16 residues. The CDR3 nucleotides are TGTGCCACCAGTGGGTCTAGCGGGGTGAACACCGGGGAGCTGTTTTTT. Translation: CATSGSSGVNTGELFF.

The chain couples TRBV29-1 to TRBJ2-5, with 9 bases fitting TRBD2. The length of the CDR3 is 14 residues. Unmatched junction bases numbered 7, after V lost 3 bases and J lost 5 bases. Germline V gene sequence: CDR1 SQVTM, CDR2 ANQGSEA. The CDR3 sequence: CSVDFSGGSETQYF. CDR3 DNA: TGCAGCGTTGATTTTAGCGGGGGTTCTGAGACCCAGTACTTC.

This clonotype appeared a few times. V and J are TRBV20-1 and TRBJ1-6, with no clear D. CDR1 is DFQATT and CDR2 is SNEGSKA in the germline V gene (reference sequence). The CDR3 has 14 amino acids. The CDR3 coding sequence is TGCACCCCTTCATCCCCCGGGTCTGGGTCACCCCTCCACTTT. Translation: CTPSSPGSGSPLHF.

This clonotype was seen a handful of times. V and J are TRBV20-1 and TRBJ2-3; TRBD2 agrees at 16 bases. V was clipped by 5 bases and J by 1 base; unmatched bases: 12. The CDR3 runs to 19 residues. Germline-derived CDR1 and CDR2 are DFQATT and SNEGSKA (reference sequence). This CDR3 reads CSAQPGLAGGPAGTDTQYF. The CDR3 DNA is TGCAGTGCTCAGCCGGGACTAGCGGGGGGGCCTGCTGGCACAGATACGCAGTATTTT.

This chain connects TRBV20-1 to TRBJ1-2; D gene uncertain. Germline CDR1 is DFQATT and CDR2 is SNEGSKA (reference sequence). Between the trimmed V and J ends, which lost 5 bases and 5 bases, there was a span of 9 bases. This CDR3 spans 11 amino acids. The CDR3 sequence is CSARHSYGYTF. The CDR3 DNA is TGCAGTGCTCGGCATTCTTATGGCTACACCTTC.

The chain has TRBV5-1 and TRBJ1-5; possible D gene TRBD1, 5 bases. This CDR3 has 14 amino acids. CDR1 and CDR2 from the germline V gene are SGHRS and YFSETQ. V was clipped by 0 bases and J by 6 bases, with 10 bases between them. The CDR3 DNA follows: TGCGCCAGCAGCTTGGACGGGGCAGCTCAGCCCCAGCATTTT. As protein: CASSLDGAAQPQHF.

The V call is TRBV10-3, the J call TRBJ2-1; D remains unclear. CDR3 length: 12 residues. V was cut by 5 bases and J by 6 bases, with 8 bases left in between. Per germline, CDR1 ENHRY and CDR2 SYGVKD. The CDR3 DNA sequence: TGTGCCATCAGTCCCGCTAGCAATGAGCAGTTCTTC. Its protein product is CAISPASNEQFF.

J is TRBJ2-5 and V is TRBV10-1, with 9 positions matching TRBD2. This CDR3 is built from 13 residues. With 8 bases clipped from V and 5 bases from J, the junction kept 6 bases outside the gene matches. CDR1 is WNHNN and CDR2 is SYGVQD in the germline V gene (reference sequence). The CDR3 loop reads CASQRGAGETQYF. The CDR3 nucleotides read TGCGCCAGCCAGCGGGGGGCCGGTGAGACCCAGTACTTC.

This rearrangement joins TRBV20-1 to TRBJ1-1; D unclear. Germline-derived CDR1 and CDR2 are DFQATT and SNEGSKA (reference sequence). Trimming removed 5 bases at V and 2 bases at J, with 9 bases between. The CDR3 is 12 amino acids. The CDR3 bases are TGCAGTGCTGCGGGCCCTAACACTGAAGCTTTCTTT. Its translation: CSAAGPNTEAFF.

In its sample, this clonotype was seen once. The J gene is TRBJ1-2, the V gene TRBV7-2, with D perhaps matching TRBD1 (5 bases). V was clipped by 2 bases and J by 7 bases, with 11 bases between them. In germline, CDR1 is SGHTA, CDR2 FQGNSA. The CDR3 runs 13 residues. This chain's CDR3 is CASSLRSGLGYTF. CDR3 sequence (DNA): TGTGCCAGCAGCTTAAGGTCAGGGCTTGGCTACACCTTC. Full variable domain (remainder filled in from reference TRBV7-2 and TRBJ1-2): GAGVSQSPSNKVTEKGKDVELRCDPISGHTALYWYRQSLGQGLEFLIYFQGNSAPDKSGLPSDRFSAERTGGSVSTLTIQRTQQEDSAVYLCASSLRSGLGYTFGSGTRLTVV.

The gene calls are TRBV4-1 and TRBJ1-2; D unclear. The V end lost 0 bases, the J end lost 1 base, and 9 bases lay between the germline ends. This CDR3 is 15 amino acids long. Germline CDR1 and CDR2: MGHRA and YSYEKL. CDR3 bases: TGCGCCAGCAGCCAAGATATTCGGAGTAACTATGGCTACACCTTC. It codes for CASSQDIRSNYGYTF.

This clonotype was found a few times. CDR3 sequence (DNA): TGTGCCAGCGGTCAGGGGCCCAGTAAGAAGCCCCAGCATTTT. Its translation is CASGQGPSKKPQHF. V usage is TRBV28 and J usage is TRBJ1-5; a weak D match, TRBD1 (6 bases). V lost 8 bases, J lost 8 bases, and 19 bases lay in between. CDR1 MDHEN and CDR2 SYDVKM come from the germline V gene. The CDR3 covers 14 residues.

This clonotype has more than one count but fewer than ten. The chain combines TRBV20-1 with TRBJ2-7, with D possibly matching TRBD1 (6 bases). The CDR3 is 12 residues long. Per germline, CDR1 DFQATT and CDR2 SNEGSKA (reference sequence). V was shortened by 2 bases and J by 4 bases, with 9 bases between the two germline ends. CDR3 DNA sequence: TGCAGTGCTAGACCCGACAGGTACGAGCAGTACTTC. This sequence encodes CSARPDRYEQYF.

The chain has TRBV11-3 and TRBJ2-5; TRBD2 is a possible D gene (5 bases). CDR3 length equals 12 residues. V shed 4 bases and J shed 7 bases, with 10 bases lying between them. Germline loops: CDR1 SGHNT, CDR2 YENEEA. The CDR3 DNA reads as TGTGCCAGCAGCTCCGGGGTCGGGACCCAGTACTTC. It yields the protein CASSSGVGTQYF.

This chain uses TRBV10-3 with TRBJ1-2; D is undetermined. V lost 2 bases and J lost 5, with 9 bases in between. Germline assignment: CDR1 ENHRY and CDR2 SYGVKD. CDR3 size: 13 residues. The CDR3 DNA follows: TGTGCCATCAGTGAGCCACCAGCTTATGGCTACACCTTC. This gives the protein CAISEPPAYGYTF.

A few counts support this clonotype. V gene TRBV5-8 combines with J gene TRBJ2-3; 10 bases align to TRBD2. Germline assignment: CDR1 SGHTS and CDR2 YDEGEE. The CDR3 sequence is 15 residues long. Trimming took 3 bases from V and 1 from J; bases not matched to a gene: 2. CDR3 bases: TGTGCCAGCAGCTCCACTAGCGGGGGCACAGATACGCAGTATTTT. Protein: CASSSTSGGTDTQYF.